This T cell receptor beta chain was captured by sequencing in a study of Graves' ophthalmopathy and Graves' hyperthyroidism. Study-wide results and caveats: Most expanded clonotypes from thyroid (those above 0.001 frequency) were also found in blood.

This clonotype has at least ten counts. Its antigen is still unknown. Amplified TCR beta CDR3 regions were obtained using RNA transcripts as template. A first-round RT-PCR used HTBI primers, followed by a second-round multiplex PCR. Using its own MiXCR run on the multiplex PCR reads, TCRdb lists one record per CDR3 protein. The sample includes about 420,000 distinct CDR3 sequences, more than 20% of them seen just once. Germline V gene sequence: CDR1 SGHRS, CDR2 YFSETQ. CDR3 length: 13 residues. Trimming stripped 5 bases from V and 2 bases from J, with 10 bases between. Sequencing used peripheral blood. The source is a woman aged 18-29 years with stable Graves' hyperthyroidism. The chain is built from TRBV5-1 and TRBJ1-1, with no clear D. The CDR3 is CASRMGENTEAFF. The CDR3 DNA reads TGCGCCAGCAGGATGGGCGAAAACACTGAAGCTTTCTTT.